Each of the 18 T cell receptor beta chains below was sequenced from the same sample in a study of shared clonotypes between healthy human individuals. The table came from immunoSEQ multiplex PCR; TCRdb's copy has only in-frame clones and leaves some out. This sample has about half a million clones, with 60% to 80% found just once. What was sequenced was PBMCs. The receptors were sampled from a woman aged 40 to 50 in good health. Some clones in this sample may be carry-over from other donors' samples.

The chain has TRBV19 and TRBJ1-3; TRBD1 agrees at 8 bases. Germline loops: CDR1 LNHDA, CDR2 SQIVND (reference sequence). V lost 11 bases, J lost 2 bases, and 11 bases stayed unmatched. The CDR3 has 15 residues. The CDR3 region has the DNA TGTGCCTCTACGGACAGGGCTCCTGCTGGAAACACCATATATTTT. Protein sequence: CASTDRAPAGNTIYF.

The chain joins TRBV15 to TRBJ2-6; D may be TRBD2 (5 bases). CDR1 is LNHNV, CDR2 YYDKDF, per germline (reference sequence). Trimming removed 8 bases at V and 0 bases at J, with 14 bases between. The CDR3 length is 16 residues. CDR3 amino acids: CATSPGEGSGANVLTF. CDR3 DNA sequence: TGTGCCACCTCCCCCGGGGAAGGCTCTGGGGCCAACGTCCTGACTTTC.

This chain joins TRBV28 and TRBJ1-1; D gene unclear. The germline V gene encodes CDR1 MDHEN and CDR2 SYDVKM. The CDR3 consists of 12 residues. Trimming removed 7 bases from V and 3 bases from J, with 9 bases in between. The DNA for the CDR3 is TGTGCCAGCATTTGGGGTGACACTGAAGCTTTCTTT. Amino acids: CASIWGDTEAFF.

DNA of the CDR3: TGTGCCAGCAGCTTAATGGGACAGCGCGATGAAAAACTGTTTTTT. This codes for CASSLMGQRDEKLFF. This chain joins TRBV11-2 and TRBJ1-4; 7 bases line up with TRBD1. Trimming took 2 bases from V and 6 from J; bases not matched to a gene: 6. Germline CDR1 and CDR2: SGHAT and FQNNGV. The CDR3 loop spans 15 amino acids.

Remarks on this clone: A read error is likely here: a far larger clone is one base away. V gene TRBV30 combines with J gene TRBJ1-1; D is ambiguous. V lost 3 bases, J lost 6 bases, and 11 bases lay in between. From germline, CDR1 is GTSNPN and CDR2 SVGIG (reference sequence). The CDR3 is 12 residues long. The CDR3 nucleotides are TGTGCCTGGAGGGAGGGTCGCCCTGAAGCTTTCTTT. It encodes CAWREGRPEAFF.

The rearrangement links TRBV2 to TRBJ2-2; D is ambiguous. CDR3 length: 13 amino acids. The germline V gene encodes CDR1 SNHLY and CDR2 FYNNEI. Trimming removed 7 bases at V and 3 bases at J, with 9 bases between. The CDR3 sequence: CASNMAHTGELFF. In DNA form, the CDR3 reads TGTGCCAGCAACATGGCCCACACCGGGGAGCTGTTTTTT.

Notes on this clone: A read error is likely here: a far larger clone is one base away. The sample carries other DNA sequences with the same CDR3. V and J are TRBV30 and TRBJ2-2, with D perhaps given as TRBD1 or TRBD2 (6 bases each). The germline V gene has CDR1 GTSNPN and CDR2 SVGIG (reference sequence). With 3 bases removed from V and 5 bases from J, the gap between germline ends came to 16 bases. The length of the CDR3 is 15 residues. CDR3 in amino acids: CAWRSAGEDTGELFF. The CDR3 bases are TGTGCCTGGAGGAGCGCAGGGGAGGATACCGGGGAGCTGTTTTTT.

V and J are TRBV4-2 and TRBJ2-7; 7 bases agree with TRBD1. The CDR3 is 20 residues long. The V gene end was trimmed by 4 bases and the J gene end by 2 bases; junction bases not matched to a gene: 23. Germline CDR1 reads LGHNA; CDR2 reads YNFKEQ. CDR3 sequence reads: CASSRRPGTASNEGTYEQYF. CDR3 nucleotide sequence: TGTGCCAGCAGCCGACGCCCCGGGACAGCGTCAAACGAGGGCACCTACGAGCAGTACTTC.

This rearrangement joins TRBV19 to TRBJ1-1; no clear D gene. V lost 6 bases to trimming and J lost 1 base, with 15 bases between them. Germline lookup yields CDR1 LNHDA and CDR2 SQIVND (reference sequence). CDR3 length: 15 amino acids. For the CDR3, the DNA is TGTGCCAGTAGGATCCAAAGCAATCCGAACACTGAAGCTTTCTTT. Translating gives CASRIQSNPNTEAFF.

This chain joins TRBV19 and TRBJ2-7; 7 bases are a match to TRBD1. The CDR3 has 15 amino acids. The germline V gene encodes CDR1 LNHDA and CDR2 SQIVND (reference sequence). V lost 4 bases to trimming and J lost 7 bases; unmatched junction nucleotides: 13. In DNA, the CDR3 is TGTGCCAGTAGTACGGGAAACAGGGGATTGGGAGAGCAGTACTTC. Translating gives CASSTGNRGLGEQYF.

This chain uses TRBV4-3 with TRBJ1-5; a weak D match, TRBD1 (5 bases). The CDR3 runs to 17 residues. Per the germline V gene, CDR1 is LGHNA and CDR2 is YSLEER. Between the trimmed V and J ends, which lost 0 bases and 6 bases, there was a span of 18 bases. The DNA of the CDR3 is TGCGCCAGCAGCCAAGATTTCCGCGGCACGGGGGGTCAGCCCCAGCATTTT. As protein: CASSQDFRGTGGQPQHF.

The V call is TRBV19, the J call TRBJ2-1; 14 bases fit TRBD2. This CDR3 is 22 amino acids long. J was trimmed by 0 bases and V by 0 bases; bases with no gene match: 13. Germline V gene data show CDR1 as LNHDA and CDR2 as SQIVND (reference sequence). The DNA for the CDR3 is TGTGCCAGTAGTATAGATGGGAGGGGGACTAGCGGGAGTAGGGGCTCCTACAATGAGCAGTTCTTC. This codes for CASSIDGRGTSGSRGSYNEQFF. The full variable domain, rest sourced from reference TRBV19 and TRBJ2-1, is DGGITQSPKYLFRKEGQNVTLSCEQNLNHDAMYWYRQDPGQGLRLIYYSQIVNDFQKGDIAEGYSVSREKKESFPLTVTSAQKNPTAFYLCASSIDGRGTSGSRGSYNEQFFGPGTRLTVL.

The rearrangement links TRBV27 to TRBJ1-2; D perhaps matches TRBD1 (5 bases). Germline V gene lookup returns CDR1 MNHEY and CDR2 SMNVEV (reference sequence). Trimming stripped 4 bases from V and 5 bases from J, with 14 bases between. The CDR3 extends over 14 amino acids. In nucleotides, the CDR3 is TGTGCCAGCAGTTCGATTGGGACGGCTTATGGCTACACCTTC. Translated: CASSSIGTAYGYTF.

This clone appeared once. CDR3 nucleotide sequence: TGTGCCAGCAGTGGGACAGGGGGCAATGAGCAGTTCTTC. It encodes CASSGTGGNEQFF. V and J are TRBV2 and TRBJ2-1; 10 nucleotides match TRBD1. Germline V gives CDR1 SNHLY, CDR2 FYNNEI. The CDR3 contains 13 residues. V gave up 4 bases and J gave up 6 bases; unmatched junction bases: 0.

The chain uses TRBV5-4 and TRBJ2-7; D might be TRBD1 (5 bases). The length of the CDR3 is 14 residues. Germline CDR1 is SGHNT and CDR2 is YYREEE (reference sequence). V was trimmed by 4 bases and J by 2 bases, leaving 13 bases between them. As DNA, the CDR3 is TGTGCCAGCAGCCCCGACAGTGGACCCTACGAGCAGTACTTC. Translated: CASSPDSGPYEQYF.

The V gene is TRBV19, the J gene TRBJ2-3; the D gene is possibly TRBD2 (6 bases). Germline V gene data show CDR1 as LNHDA and CDR2 as SQIVND (reference sequence). The CDR3 runs to 14 residues. Trimming shortened V by 6 bases and J by 3 bases, and 13 bases separated the two germline ends. CDR3 in amino acids: CASRSPGLTDTQYF. Here the CDR3 DNA reads TGTGCCAGTAGATCCCCGGGACTTACAGATACGCAGTATTTT.

The chain employs TRBV10-3 and TRBJ2-5; 12 nucleotides match TRBD2. The germline V gene has CDR1 ENHRY and CDR2 SYGVKD. The CDR3 is 17 amino acids. V dropped 1 base and J dropped 5; count of bases not matched to a gene: 8. The CDR3 nucleotides read TGTGCCATCAGTGAGTTGACTAGCGGGAGAGGACGGGAGACCCAGTACTTC. Protein product: CAISELTSGRGRETQYF.

J is TRBJ2-3 and V is TRBV30; 8 positions agree with TRBD2. Germline-derived CDR1 and CDR2 are GTSNPN and SVGIG (reference sequence). There are 18 residues in the CDR3. J was trimmed by 4 bases and V by 3 bases; bases with no gene match: 18. CDR3 coding DNA: TGTGCCTGGAGCTGCAACCGACTAGCGCAAGGGGGGGCAGATACGCAGTATTTT. This translates into CAWSCNRLAQGGADTQYF.